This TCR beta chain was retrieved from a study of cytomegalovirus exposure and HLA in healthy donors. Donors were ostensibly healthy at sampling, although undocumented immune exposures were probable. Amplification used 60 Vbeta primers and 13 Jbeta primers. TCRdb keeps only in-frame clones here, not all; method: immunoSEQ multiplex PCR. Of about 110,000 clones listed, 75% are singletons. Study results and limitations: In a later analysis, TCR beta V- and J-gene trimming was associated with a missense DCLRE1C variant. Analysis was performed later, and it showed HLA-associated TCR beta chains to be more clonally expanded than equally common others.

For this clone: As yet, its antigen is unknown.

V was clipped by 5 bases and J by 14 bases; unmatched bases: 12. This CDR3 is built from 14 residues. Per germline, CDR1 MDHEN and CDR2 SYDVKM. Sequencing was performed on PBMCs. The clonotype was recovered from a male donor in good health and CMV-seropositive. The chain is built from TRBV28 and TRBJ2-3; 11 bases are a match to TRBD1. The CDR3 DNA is TGTGCCAGCAGTCTCCTCGTGGACAGGGGGCGTACGTATTTT. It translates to CASSLLVDRGRTYF.